This T cell receptor beta chain was sequenced in a study of T cell changes during pregnancy in multiple sclerosis (dated by TCRdb to the late 2010s). Turning to the overall study: The study examined how the T cell repertoire changed over the course of pregnancy in women with multiple sclerosis.

Libraries came from the immunoSEQ multiplex PCR assay. In its TCRdb copy, this immuneACCESS table keeps in-frame sequences only and misses some clones. Where compared with another copy, unresolved V genes explain less than half of these, and the others have no known cause. This sample is represented by about 36,000 clones; more than 70% of them were singletons. Together, the top ten hold 0.45% to 0.6% of the sample. Turning to this clone: Its antigen is not yet known. Per-base quality was not reported, and no clone a single base away is much larger than it.

Including the terminal cysteine and phenylalanine, the CDR3 comprises 18 residues. CDR3 DNA only is kept here, 54 bases in frame from base 1. CDR1 and CDR2 were assigned from the germline V gene as SGHDT and YYEEEE. Trimming takes 4 bases off V and 4 bases off J; junction bases not matched to a gene: 18. Recombination connected TRBV5-6 to TRBJ2-7, with 9 central nucleotides matching TRBD2. The TCR was taken from a female donor with multiple sclerosis, enrolled in a pregnancy study. The specimen comprised CD4+ T cells from peripheral blood mononuclear cells, sampled in the first trimester of pregnancy. DNA sequence: TGTGCCAGCAGCCGTCGGCTAGCGGGAACCCTAACCCTTTACGAGCAGTACTTC. Translated, it gives CASSRRLAGTLTLYEQYF.